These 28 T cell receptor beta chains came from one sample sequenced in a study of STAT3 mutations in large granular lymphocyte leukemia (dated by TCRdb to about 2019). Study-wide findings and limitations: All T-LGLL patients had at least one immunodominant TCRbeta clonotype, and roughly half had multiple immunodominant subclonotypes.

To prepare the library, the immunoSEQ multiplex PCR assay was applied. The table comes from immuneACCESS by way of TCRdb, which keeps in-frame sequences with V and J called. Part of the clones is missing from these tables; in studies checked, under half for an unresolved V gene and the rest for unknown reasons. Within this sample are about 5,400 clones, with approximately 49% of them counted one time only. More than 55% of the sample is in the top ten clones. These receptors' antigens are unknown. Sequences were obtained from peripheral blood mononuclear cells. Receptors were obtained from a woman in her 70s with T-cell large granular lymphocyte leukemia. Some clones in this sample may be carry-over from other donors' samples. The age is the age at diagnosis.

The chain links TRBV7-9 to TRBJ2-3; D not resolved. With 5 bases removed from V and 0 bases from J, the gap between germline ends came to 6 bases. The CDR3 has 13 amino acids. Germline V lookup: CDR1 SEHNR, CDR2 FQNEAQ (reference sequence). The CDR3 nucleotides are TGTGCCAGCAGCCGCTTTAGCACAGATACGCAGTATTTT. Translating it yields CASSRFSTDTQYF.

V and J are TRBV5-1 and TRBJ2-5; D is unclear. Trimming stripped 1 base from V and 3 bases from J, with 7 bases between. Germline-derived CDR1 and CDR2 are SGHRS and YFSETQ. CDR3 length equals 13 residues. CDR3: CASSLITEETQYF. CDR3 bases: TGCGCCAGCAGCTTGATTACAGAAGAGACCCAGTACTTC.

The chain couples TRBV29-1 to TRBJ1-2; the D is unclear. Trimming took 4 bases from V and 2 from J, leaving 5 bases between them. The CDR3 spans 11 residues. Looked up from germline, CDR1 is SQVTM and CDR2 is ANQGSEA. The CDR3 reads CSVVVNYGYTF. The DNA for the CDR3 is TGCAGCGTTGTGGTGAACTATGGCTACACCTTC.

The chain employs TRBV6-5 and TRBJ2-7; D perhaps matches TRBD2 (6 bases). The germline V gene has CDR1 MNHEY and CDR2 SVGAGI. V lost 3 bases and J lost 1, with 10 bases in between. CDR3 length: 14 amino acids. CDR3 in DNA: TGTGCCAGCAGTTATATCGCGGGATCCTACGAGCAGTACTTC. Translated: CASSYIAGSYEQYF.

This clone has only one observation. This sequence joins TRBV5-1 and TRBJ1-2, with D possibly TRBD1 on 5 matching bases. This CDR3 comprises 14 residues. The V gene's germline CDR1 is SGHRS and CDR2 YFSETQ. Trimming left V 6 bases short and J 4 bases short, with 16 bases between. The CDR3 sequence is CASMKGNGPYGYTF. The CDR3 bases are TGCGCCAGCATGAAGGGGAATGGGCCCTATGGCTACACCTTC.

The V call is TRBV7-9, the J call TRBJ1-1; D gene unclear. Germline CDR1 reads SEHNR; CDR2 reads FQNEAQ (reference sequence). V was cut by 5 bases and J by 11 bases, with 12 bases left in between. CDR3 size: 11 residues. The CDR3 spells CASSVTGSAFF. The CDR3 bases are TGTGCCAGCAGCGTTACCGGGAGCGCTTTCTTT.

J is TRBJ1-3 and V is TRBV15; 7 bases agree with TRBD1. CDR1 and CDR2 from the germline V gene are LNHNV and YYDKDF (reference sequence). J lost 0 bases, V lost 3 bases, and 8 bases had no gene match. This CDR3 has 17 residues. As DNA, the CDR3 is TGTGCCACCAGCAGTTACCTCGACAGGGCCTCTGGAAACACCATATATTTT. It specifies CATSSYLDRASGNTIYF.

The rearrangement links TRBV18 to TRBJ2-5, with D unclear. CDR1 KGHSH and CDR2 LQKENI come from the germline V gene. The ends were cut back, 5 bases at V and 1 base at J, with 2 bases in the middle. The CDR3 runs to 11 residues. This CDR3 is CASSSQETQYF. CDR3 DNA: TGTGCCAGCTCAAGCCAAGAGACCCAGTACTTC.

Written as DNA, the CDR3 is TGTGCCAGCTCAGCCGGGACAGGGGGTTACACTGAAGCTTTCTTT. It codes for CASSAGTGGYTEAFF. The genes are TRBV18 and TRBJ1-1; 11 bases match TRBD1. The CDR3 covers 15 residues. Trimming removed 5 bases from V and 3 bases from J; junction bases left unmatched: 5. Germline CDR1 KGHSH, CDR2 LQKENI. Full variable domain (rest looked up from reference TRBV18 and TRBJ1-1): NAGVMQNPRHLVRRRGQEARLRCSPMKGHSHVYWYRQLPEEGLKFMVYLQKENIIDESGMPKERFSAEFPKEGPSILRIQQVVRGDSAAYFCASSAGTGGYTEAFFGQGTRLTVV.

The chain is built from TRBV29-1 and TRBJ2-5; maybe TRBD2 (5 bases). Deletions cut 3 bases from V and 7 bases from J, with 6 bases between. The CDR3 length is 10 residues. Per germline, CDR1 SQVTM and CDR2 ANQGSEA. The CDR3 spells CSVERVTQYF. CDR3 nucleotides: TGCAGCGTTGAGAGGGTGACCCAGTACTTC.

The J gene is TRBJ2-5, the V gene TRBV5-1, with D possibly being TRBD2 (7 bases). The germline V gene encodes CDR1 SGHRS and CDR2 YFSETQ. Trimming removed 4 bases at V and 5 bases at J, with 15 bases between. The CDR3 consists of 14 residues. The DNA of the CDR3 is TGCGCCAGCAGCCCTGGTGGGGGGGCGGAGACCCAGTACTTC. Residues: CASSPGGGAETQYF.

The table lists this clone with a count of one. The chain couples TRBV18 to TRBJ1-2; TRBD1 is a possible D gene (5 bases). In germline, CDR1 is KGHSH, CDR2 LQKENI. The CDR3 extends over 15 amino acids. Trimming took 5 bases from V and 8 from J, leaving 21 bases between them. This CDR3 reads CASSTLGDPTAGYTF. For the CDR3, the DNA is TGTGCCAGCTCAACCCTGGGGGACCCAACGGCAGGCTACACCTTC.

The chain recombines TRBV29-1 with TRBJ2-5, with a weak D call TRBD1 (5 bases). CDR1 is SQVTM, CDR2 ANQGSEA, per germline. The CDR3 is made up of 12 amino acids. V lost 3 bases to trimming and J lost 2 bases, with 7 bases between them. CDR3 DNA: TGCAGCGTTGATCGACAGCAAGAGACCCAGTACTTC. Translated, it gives CSVDRQQETQYF.

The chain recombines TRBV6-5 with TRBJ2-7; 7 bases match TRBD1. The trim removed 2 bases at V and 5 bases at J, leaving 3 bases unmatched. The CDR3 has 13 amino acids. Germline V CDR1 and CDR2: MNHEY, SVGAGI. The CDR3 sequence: CASSYRGLNEQYF. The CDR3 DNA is TGTGCCAGCAGTTACAGGGGGCTGAACGAGCAGTACTTC.

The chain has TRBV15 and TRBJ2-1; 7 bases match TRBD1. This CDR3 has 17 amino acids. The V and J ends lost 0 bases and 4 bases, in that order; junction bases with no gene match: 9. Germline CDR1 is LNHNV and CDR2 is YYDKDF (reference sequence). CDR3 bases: TGTGCCACCAGCAGAGATCCCGCCAGGGGGTTGTACAATGAGCAGTTCTTC. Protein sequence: CATSRDPARGLYNEQFF. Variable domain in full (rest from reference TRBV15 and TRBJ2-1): DAMVIQNPRYQVTQFGKPVTLSCSQTLNHNVMYWYQQKSSQAPKLLFHYYDKDFNNEADTPDNFQSRRPNTSFCFLDIRSPGLGDTAMYLCATSRDPARGLYNEQFFGPGTRLTVL.

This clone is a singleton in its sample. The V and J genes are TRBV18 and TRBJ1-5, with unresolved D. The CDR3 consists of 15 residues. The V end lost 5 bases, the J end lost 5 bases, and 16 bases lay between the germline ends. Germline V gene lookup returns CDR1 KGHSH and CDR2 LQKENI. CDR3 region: CASSAWTAADQPQHF. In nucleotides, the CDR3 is TGTGCCAGCTCAGCCTGGACGGCAGCTGATCAGCCCCAGCATTTT.

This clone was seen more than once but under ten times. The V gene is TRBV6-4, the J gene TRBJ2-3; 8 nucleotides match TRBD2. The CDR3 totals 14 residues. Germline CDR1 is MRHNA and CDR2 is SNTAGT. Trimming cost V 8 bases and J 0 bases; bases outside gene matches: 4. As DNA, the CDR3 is TGTGCCAGCGCGGCTAGCGGGAGCACAGATACGCAGTATTTT. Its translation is CASAASGSTDTQYF.

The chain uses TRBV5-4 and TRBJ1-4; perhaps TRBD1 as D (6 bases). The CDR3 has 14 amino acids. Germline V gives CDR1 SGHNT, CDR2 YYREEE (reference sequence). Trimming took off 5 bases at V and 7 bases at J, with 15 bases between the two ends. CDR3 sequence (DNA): TGTGCCAGCAGATTTGACAGGACCTCTGAAAAACTGTTTTTT. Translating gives CASRFDRTSEKLFF.

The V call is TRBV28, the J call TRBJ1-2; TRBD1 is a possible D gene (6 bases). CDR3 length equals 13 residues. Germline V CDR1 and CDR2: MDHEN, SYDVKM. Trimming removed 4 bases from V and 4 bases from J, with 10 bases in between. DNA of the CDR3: TGTGCCAGCAGTTCGGGACAACTCTATGGCTACACCTTC. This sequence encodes CASSSGQLYGYTF.

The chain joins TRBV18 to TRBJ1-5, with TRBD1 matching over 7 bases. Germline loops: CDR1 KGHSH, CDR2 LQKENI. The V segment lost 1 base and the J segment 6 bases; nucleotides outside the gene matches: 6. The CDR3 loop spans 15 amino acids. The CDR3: CASSPQGALSQPQHF. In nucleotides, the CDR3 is TGTGCCAGCTCACCACAGGGGGCGCTTAGTCAGCCCCAGCATTTT.

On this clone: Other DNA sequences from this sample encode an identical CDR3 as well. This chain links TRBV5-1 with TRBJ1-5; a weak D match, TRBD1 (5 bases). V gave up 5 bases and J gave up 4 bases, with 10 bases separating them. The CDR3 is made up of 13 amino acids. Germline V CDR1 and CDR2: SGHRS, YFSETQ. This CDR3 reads CASRLDRNQPQHF. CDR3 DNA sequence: TGCGCCAGCAGACTAGACAGAAATCAGCCCCAGCATTTT.

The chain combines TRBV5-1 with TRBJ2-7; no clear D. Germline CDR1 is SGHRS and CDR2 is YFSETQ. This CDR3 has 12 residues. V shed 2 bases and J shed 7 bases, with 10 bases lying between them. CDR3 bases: TGCGCCAGCAGCTTTGATTATGGGGAGCAGTACTTC. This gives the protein CASSFDYGEQYF.

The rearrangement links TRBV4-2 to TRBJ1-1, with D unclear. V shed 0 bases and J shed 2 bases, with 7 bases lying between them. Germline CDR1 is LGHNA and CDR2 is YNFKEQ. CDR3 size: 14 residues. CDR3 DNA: TGTGCCAGCAGCCAAGATAGGCGTAACACTGAAGCTTTCTTT. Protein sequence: CASSQDRRNTEAFF.

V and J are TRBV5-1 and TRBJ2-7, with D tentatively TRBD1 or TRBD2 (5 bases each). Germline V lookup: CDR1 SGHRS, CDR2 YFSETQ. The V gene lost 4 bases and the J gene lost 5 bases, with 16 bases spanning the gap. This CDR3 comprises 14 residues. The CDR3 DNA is TGCGCCAGCAGCCGGGGACCCCACACGGACGAGCAGTACTTC. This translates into CASSRGPHTDEQYF.

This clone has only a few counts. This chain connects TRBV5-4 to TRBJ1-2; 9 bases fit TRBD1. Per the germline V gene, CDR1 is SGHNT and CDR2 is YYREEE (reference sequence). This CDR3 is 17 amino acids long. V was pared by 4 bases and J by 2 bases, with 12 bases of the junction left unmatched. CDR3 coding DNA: TGTGCCAGCAGCACCGGGACAGGGAGACTCGGGAACTATGGCTACACCTTC. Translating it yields CASSTGTGRLGNYGYTF.

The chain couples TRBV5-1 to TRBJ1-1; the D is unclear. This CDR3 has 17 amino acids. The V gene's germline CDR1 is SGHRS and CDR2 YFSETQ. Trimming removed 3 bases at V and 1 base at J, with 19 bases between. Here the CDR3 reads CASSSPAEMSPNTEAFF. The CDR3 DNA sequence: TGCGCCAGCAGCTCCCCCGCGGAGATGTCGCCGAACACTGAAGCTTTCTTT.

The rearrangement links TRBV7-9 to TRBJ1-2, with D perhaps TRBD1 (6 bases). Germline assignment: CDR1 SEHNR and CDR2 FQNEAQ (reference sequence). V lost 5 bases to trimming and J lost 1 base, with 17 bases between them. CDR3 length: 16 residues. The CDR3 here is CASSPLDRQLNYGYTF. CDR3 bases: TGTGCCAGCAGCCCACTGGACAGACAACTTAACTATGGCTACACCTTC.

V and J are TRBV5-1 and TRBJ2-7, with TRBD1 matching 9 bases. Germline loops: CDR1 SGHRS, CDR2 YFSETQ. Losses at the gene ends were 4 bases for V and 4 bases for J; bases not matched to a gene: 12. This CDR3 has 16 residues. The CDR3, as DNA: TGCGCCAGCAGCATCCAACCGGGACAGGGAGCGTACGAGCAGTACTTC. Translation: CASSIQPGQGAYEQYF.